The 21 T cell receptor beta chains listed next were all sequenced from one sample in a study of Ad26.COV2.S vaccination and SARS-CoV-2 variants. Some clones are missing from TCRdb's copy, which holds only in-frame ones; the method was immunoSEQ multiplex PCR. The repertoire includes some 340,000 clones, around four fifths of them detected once, and 2% to 2.5% sits in the top ten. Stated treatment: roughly 20 received Ad26.COV2.S at low or high dose, single or two shots; roughly 5 received placebo; per-sample allocation not given. Repertoires come from day 63 after the first vaccine or placebo injection. The source was peripheral blood, collected in a trial of Ad26.COV2.S vaccine versus placebo. Receptors originate from a person aged 18 to 65 who received the Ad26.COV2.S COVID-19 vaccine or a placebo.

The rearrangement joins TRBV15 to TRBJ2-3, with D perhaps matching TRBD2 (6 bases). The ends were cut back, 6 bases at V and 0 bases at J, with 16 bases in the middle. The CDR3 totals 16 residues. CDR1 is LNHNV and CDR2 is YYDKDF in the germline V gene (reference sequence). The CDR3: CATRGGGTQSTDTQYF. DNA of the CDR3: TGTGCCACCAGAGGTGGGGGGACCCAGAGCACAGATACGCAGTATTTT.

The V and J genes are TRBV28 and TRBJ2-5, with 8 bases that match TRBD2. Per germline, CDR1 MDHEN and CDR2 SYDVKM. The ends lost 3 bases at V and 4 bases at J; junction bases unmatched: 7. This CDR3 comprises 15 residues. DNA for the CDR3: TGTGCCAGCAGTTTCGGGCGGGGGGATTCAGAGACCCAGTACTTC. The encoded protein is CASSFGRGDSETQYF.

The chain is built from TRBV28 and TRBJ1-5, with TRBD1 identical over 8 bases. Looked up from germline, CDR1 is MDHEN and CDR2 is SYDVKM. This CDR3 spans 15 amino acids. Trimming at V came to 5 bases and at J to 4 bases, leaving 7 bases not matched to a gene. CDR3: CASSQDRAWNQPQHF. In nucleotides, the CDR3 is TGTGCCAGCAGTCAGGACAGGGCCTGGAATCAGCCCCAGCATTTT.

The chain joins TRBV11-2 to TRBJ2-2; 10 bases align to TRBD2. The CDR3 is 15 residues long. Germline CDR1 SGHAT, CDR2 FQNNGV. The V segment lost 5 bases and the J segment 1 base; nucleotides outside the gene matches: 1. CDR3 sequence reads: CASSRLAGNTGELFF. The CDR3 DNA sequence: TGTGCCAGCAGCAGACTAGCGGGGAACACCGGGGAGCTGTTTTTT.

The CDR3, as DNA: TGTGCCAGTAGGAAGAAGACAGGGGCGAGCTCCTACAATGAGCAGTTCTTC. This translates into CASRKKTGASSYNEQFF. J is TRBJ2-1 and V is TRBV19; 8 bases agree with TRBD1. The CDR3 is 17 residues long. Germline CDR1 reads LNHDA; CDR2 reads SQIVND (reference sequence). Losses at the gene ends were 6 bases for V and 0 bases for J; bases not matched to a gene: 10.

The chain links TRBV4-1 to TRBJ2-5, with 7 bases lining up with TRBD2. The CDR3 has 17 residues. V shed 1 base, J shed 5 bases, and the junction held 13 bases outside the gene matches. Germline CDR1 is MGHRA and CDR2 is YSYEKL. The CDR3 loop is CASSQGSGGLGGETQYF. The CDR3 region has the DNA TGCGCCAGCAGCCAAGGATCCGGGGGTCTGGGAGGGGAGACCCAGTACTTC.

This chain joins TRBV7-9 and TRBJ2-7; TRBD1 matches at 10 bases. CDR1 and CDR2 from the germline V gene are SEHNR and FQNEAQ (reference sequence). J lost 3 bases, V lost 5 bases, and 10 bases had no gene match. The CDR3 has 16 residues. CDR3: CASSPQPWDRGYEQYF. The CDR3 DNA reads TGTGCCAGCAGCCCTCAGCCCTGGGACAGGGGCTACGAGCAGTACTTC.

This chain joins TRBV2 and TRBJ2-7, with D maybe TRBD2 (7 bases). From germline, CDR1 is SNHLY and CDR2 FYNNEI. V was trimmed by 5 bases and J by 5 bases, leaving 19 bases between them. The CDR3 spans 15 residues. The CDR3 spells CASSLSGAGVDEQYF. CDR3 nucleotides: TGTGCCAGCAGTCTTTCAGGGGCGGGGGTCGACGAGCAGTACTTC. Supplemented by reference TRBV2 and TRBJ2-7, the full variable domain reads EPEVTQTPSHQVTQMGQEVILRCVPISNHLYFYWYRQILGQKVEFLVSFYNNEISEKSEIFDDQFSVERPDGSNFTLKIRSTKLEDSAMYFCASSLSGAGVDEQYFGPGTRLTVT.

The V and J genes are TRBV24-1 and TRBJ1-1; 8 bases map to TRBD1. Germline CDR1 reads KGHDR; CDR2 reads SFDVKD. This CDR3 is built from 15 residues. V gave up 3 bases and J gave up 3 bases; unmatched junction bases: 5. CDR3 amino acids: CATSDAGTGDTEAFF. The CDR3 DNA is TGTGCCACCAGTGATGCCGGGACAGGCGACACTGAAGCTTTCTTT.

This clone has more than one count but fewer than ten. The gene calls are TRBV5-1 and TRBJ2-3; D may correspond to TRBD1 or TRBD2 (5 bases each). CDR3 length equals 14 residues. The germline V gene has CDR1 SGHRS and CDR2 YFSETQ. Deletions cut 6 bases from V and 5 bases from J, with 16 bases between. DNA of the CDR3: TGCGCCAGCACCCTTGGGGGTACGGAAGATACGCAGTATTTT. Translation gives CASTLGGTEDTQYF.

The chain is built from TRBV5-6 and TRBJ1-3; maybe TRBD1 (6 bases). Germline loops: CDR1 SGHDT, CDR2 YYEEEE. V gave up 3 bases and J gave up 2 bases, with 12 bases separating them. There are 15 residues in the CDR3. The CDR3 coding sequence is TGTGCCAGCAGCTCTTCGAGGGGGGCTGGAAACACCATATATTTT. It yields the protein CASSSSRGAGNTIYF.

The gene calls are TRBV21-1 and TRBJ1-5. TRBV21-1 is a recognized pseudogene. The CDR3 has 15 amino acids. The CDR3 coding sequence is TGTGCCAGCAGCGTCGCAAGACGTGGCAATCAGCCCCAGCATTTT. As protein: CASSVARRGNQPQHF.

V is TRBV5-6 and J is TRBJ2-3, with D tentatively TRBD1 (5 bases). CDR1 and CDR2 from the germline V gene are SGHDT and YYEEEE. Trimming took off 3 bases at V and 4 bases at J, with 24 bases between the two ends. CDR3 length: 18 amino acids. CDR3 sequence reads: CASSSSLRTSLGADTQYF. CDR3 DNA sequence: TGTGCCAGCAGCTCCTCCCTGCGGACAAGCCTTGGGGCAGATACGCAGTATTTT.

This chain joins TRBV5-1 and TRBJ1-2; 9 bases match TRBD1. V gave up 3 bases and J gave up 8 bases; unmatched junction bases: 8. CDR1 and CDR2 from the germline V gene are SGHRS and YFSETQ. The CDR3 totals 14 residues. CDR3 coding DNA: TGCGCCAGCAGCTCGTTACAGGGGGCTGAAGGCTACACCTTC. Translating gives CASSSLQGAEGYTF.

The rearrangement links TRBV11-3 to TRBJ2-2; TRBD2 aligns across 9 bases. Unmatched junction bases numbered 10, after V lost 5 bases and J lost 6 bases. Looked up from germline, CDR1 is SGHNT and CDR2 is YENEEA. This CDR3 is built from 16 residues. CDR3: CASSPRTAGGPGELFF. In DNA, the CDR3 is TGTGCCAGCAGCCCCCGGACGGCGGGGGGGCCCGGGGAGCTGTTTTTT.

The V call is TRBV21-1, the J call TRBJ1-5. TRBV21-1 is annotated as a pseudogene. The CDR3 has 13 amino acids. The CDR3, as DNA: TGTGCCCACCCCCCCGGCAGAAATCAGCCCCAGCATTTT. Protein: CAHPPGRNQPQHF.

This sequence joins TRBV19 and TRBJ1-5; TRBD1 might be the D (5 bases). Germline V CDR1 and CDR2: LNHDA, SQIVND (reference sequence). V was pared by 7 bases and J by 5 bases, with 18 bases between. The CDR3 spans 15 residues. In DNA, the CDR3 is TGTGCCAGTACCCCAACAGGAGGGATCGATCAGCCCCAGCATTTT. Translating gives CASTPTGGIDQPQHF.

This clone was observed once. The chain combines TRBV28 with TRBJ2-2; no clear D. Germline V gene lookup returns CDR1 MDHEN and CDR2 SYDVKM. Between the trimmed V and J ends, which lost 6 bases and 1 base, there was a span of 12 bases. The CDR3 is made up of 15 amino acids. The CDR3 bases are TGTGCCAGCAGGCGAGGTAGCAGGAACACCGGGGAGCTGTTTTTT. It yields the protein CASRRGSRNTGELFF.

On this clone itself: The junction differs from germline at one of its ends, possibly a read error. The rearrangement joins TRBV7-7 to TRBJ2-5; 7 nucleotides agree with TRBD2. The CDR3 consists of 14 residues. The germline V gene has CDR1 SSHAT and CDR2 FNYEAQ (reference sequence). The CDR3 bases are TGTGCTAGCAGCCCCCTAGCGGTTCAAGAGACCCAGTACTTC. This codes for CASSPLAVQETQYF.

Many counts were recorded for this clone. The V call is TRBV6-4, the J call TRBJ2-3, with TRBD2 identical over 7 bases. CDR1 and CDR2 from the germline V gene are MRHNA and SNTAGT. The CDR3 runs to 15 residues. J gave up 2 bases and V 2 bases, and 4 bases lay outside the gene matches. CDR3 in DNA: TGTGCCAGCAGTGACAGCGGGGTGGTCACAGATACGCAGTATTTT. This translates into CASSDSGVVTDTQYF.

This clone has a single count. The V and J genes are TRBV9 and TRBJ2-2; D tentatively reads TRBD1 or TRBD2 (5 bases each). This CDR3 spans 15 amino acids. Per the germline V gene, CDR1 is SGDLS and CDR2 is YYNGEE. Between the trimmed V and J ends, which lost 0 bases and 5 bases, there was a span of 11 bases. CDR3 sequence (DNA): TGTGCCAGCAGCGTAGTAGAGGGGTGGACCGGGGAGCTGTTTTTT. This gives the protein CASSVVEGWTGELFF.